The 5 T cell receptor beta chains presented below share a single source sample, sequenced in a study of PD-L1 blockade in urothelial cancer. The repertoire was sequenced with immunoSEQ multiplex PCR; TCRdb's copy has only in-frame clones and lacks some. Of 90,000 to 100,000 clones in the sample, nearly 90% were seen once. As to time point: pretreatment peripheral blood. Material: PBMCs, obtained around atezolizumab (anti-PD-L1) treatment. The receptors here all came from a man aged 55 to 70 with urothelial cancer.

V and J are TRBV13 and TRBJ1-2; 8 bases are shared with TRBD1. CDR3 size: 13 residues. Germline values: CDR1 PRHDT, CDR2 FYEKMQ (reference sequence). After removal of 6 bases from V and 4 bases from J, the junction contained 4 bases not matched to a gene. CDR3 sequence reads: CASSRTGRYGYTF. Written as DNA, the CDR3 is TGTGCCAGCAGTCGGACAGGGCGCTATGGCTACACCTTC.

The chain uses TRBV19 and TRBJ2-1; 11 bases agree with TRBD2. The CDR3 totals 15 residues. The V gene's germline CDR1 is LNHDA and CDR2 SQIVND (reference sequence). Trimming took 4 bases from V and 5 from J; bases not matched to a gene: 4. CDR3 nucleotides: TGTGCCAGTAGTACCCCGGGACTAGCGGACAATGAGCAGTTCTTC. It encodes CASSTPGLADNEQFF.

This clone was observed once. V usage is TRBV5-4 and J usage is TRBJ1-3; 7 bases match TRBD1. CDR3 length: 16 amino acids. Germline values: CDR1 SGHNT, CDR2 YYREEE (reference sequence). V shed 4 bases and J 0 bases; nucleotides not matched to a gene: 7. CDR3 residues: CASSRRQGISGNTIYF. In DNA, the CDR3 is TGTGCCAGCAGCCGAAGACAGGGAATCTCTGGAAACACCATATATTTT.

The chain is built from TRBV5-4 and TRBJ1-1; TRBD1 agrees at 7 bases. This CDR3 is built from 15 residues. Per germline, CDR1 SGHNT and CDR2 YYREEE (reference sequence). V shed 4 bases and J 0 bases; nucleotides not matched to a gene: 6. In nucleotides, the CDR3 is TGTGCCAGCAGCCACAGGGGAAAGTTGAACACTGAAGCTTTCTTT. As protein: CASSHRGKLNTEAFF. The complete variable domain, with remaining parts taken from reference TRBV5-4 and TRBJ1-1, reads ETGVTQSPTHLIKTRGQQVTLRCSSQSGHNTVSWYQQALGQGPQFIFQYYREEENGRGNFPPRFSGLQFPNYSSELNVNALELDDSALYLCASSHRGKLNTEAFFGQGTRLTVV.

The chain has TRBV2 and TRBJ2-7; 8 nucleotides match TRBD2. Germline V gene lookup returns CDR1 SNHLY and CDR2 FYNNEI. The CDR3 loop spans 16 amino acids. V lost 2 bases to trimming and J lost 9 bases; unmatched junction nucleotides: 15. The CDR3 loop reads CASSELSGTRVSGQYF. Written as DNA, the CDR3 is TGTGCCAGCAGTGAACTTAGCGGGACGAGAGTCTCTGGGCAGTACTTC.